The 6 T cell receptor beta chains reported below all come from one sample, sequenced in a study of shared clonotypes between healthy human individuals. Assay: immunoSEQ multiplex PCR; the TCRdb copy retains only in-frame clones and omits some. The table records fewer than 500,000 clones, roughly 85% of them present only once. The sequencing sample was made of PBMCs. Receptors were obtained from a woman aged 40 to 50 in good health. Some clones in this sample may be carry-over from other donors' samples.

The genes are TRBV7-8 and TRBJ2-3; 10 nucleotides match TRBD2. Germline V gene lookup returns CDR1 SGHVS and CDR2 FQNEAQ. This CDR3 is 16 amino acids long. Trimming removed 5 bases from V and 2 bases from J; junction bases left unmatched: 7. The CDR3: CASSQIAGGDTDTQYF. The DNA for the CDR3 is TGTGCCAGCAGCCAAATAGCGGGAGGCGACACAGATACGCAGTATTTT.

The chain joins TRBV19 to TRBJ2-3; TRBD2 aligns across 8 bases. The CDR3 has 15 residues. Germline CDR1 LNHDA, CDR2 SQIVND (reference sequence). Trimming took 4 bases from V and 2 from J; bases not matched to a gene: 5. The CDR3 reads CASSTPGGFTDTQYF. The CDR3, as DNA: TGTGCCAGTAGTACCCCGGGAGGGTTCACAGATACGCAGTATTTT.

This clone was seen at least ten times. The chain uses TRBV29-1 and TRBJ1-5, with D perhaps matching TRBD1 (5 bases). Germline V lookup: CDR1 SQVTM, CDR2 ANQGSEA. The CDR3 has 12 residues. The CDR3 bases are TGCAGTATGACAGAGGGCAATCAGCCCCAGCATTTT. Amino acids: CSMTEGNQPQHF.

In its sample, this clone was seen a few times. This chain uses TRBV9 with TRBJ1-3; tentatively, D is TRBD1 (6 bases). Germline CDR1 is SGDLS and CDR2 is YYNGEE. The ends were cut back, 0 bases at V and 0 bases at J, with 13 bases in the middle. The length of the CDR3 is 17 residues. The CDR3 is CASSVEGGKLSGNTIYF. In DNA, the CDR3 is TGTGCCAGCAGCGTAGAGGGGGGAAAACTCTCTGGAAACACCATATATTTT.

The chain employs TRBV5-4 and TRBJ2-7; D is unclear. From germline, CDR1 is SGHNT and CDR2 YYREEE (reference sequence). The CDR3 has 12 amino acids. V was pared by 3 bases and J by 7 bases, with 11 bases between. Here the CDR3 reads CASSSPGDEQYF. CDR3 bases: TGTGCCAGCAGCTCGCCAGGCGATGAGCAGTACTTC.

This chain uses TRBV11-3 with TRBJ2-1, with a possible D match to TRBD2 (5 bases). The length of the CDR3 is 15 residues. V was trimmed by 1 base and J by 4 bases, leaving 11 bases between them. Germline assignment: CDR1 SGHNT and CDR2 YENEEA. In nucleotides, the CDR3 is TGTGCCAGCAGCTTAGTGTCTAGCCCATACAATGAGCAGTTCTTC. It translates to CASSLVSSPYNEQFF.